Below, 2 T cell receptor beta chains from the same sample are listed, as sequenced in a study of OX40 agonist ivuxolimab in advanced cancers. Sequencing used immunoSEQ multiplex PCR; TCRdb keeps in-frame clones, though not all of them. This table has about 12,000 clones, around 80% appearing once. The material was CD4+ or CD8+ T cells sorted from blood, obtained in a trial of the OX40 agonist ivuxolimab. The receptors stem from an adult with an advanced solid tumor such as melanoma, head and neck, liver or kidney cancer.

CDR3 in DNA: TGTGCCAGCAGCCAGACAGGGCCTTATGGCTACACCTTC. Translated, it gives CASSQTGPYGYTF. The rearrangement joins TRBV7-9 to TRBJ1-2, with 7 bases that match TRBD1. The CDR3 consists of 13 residues. CDR1 is SEHNR and CDR2 is FQNEAQ in the germline V gene (reference sequence). After removal of 5 bases from V and 5 bases from J, the junction contained 5 bases not matched to a gene.

This clone appeared once. The genes are TRBV19 and TRBJ1-6; D is unresolved. Between the trimmed V and J ends, which lost 0 bases and 7 bases, there was a span of 4 bases. Per germline, CDR1 LNHDA and CDR2 SQIVND (reference sequence). This CDR3 comprises 13 residues. The CDR3 is CASSIDLNSPLHF. CDR3 nucleotide sequence: TGTGCCAGTAGTATAGATCTGAATTCACCCCTCCACTTT.